Below, 29 T cell receptor beta chains from the same sample are listed, as sequenced in a study of T cell responses to AZD1222 COVID-19 vaccine. Libraries were prepared by immunoSEQ multiplex PCR; TCRdb keeps only in-frame clonotypes and omits some of them. The repertoire includes approximately 200,000 clones, almost 95% of them detected once, and roughly a tenth sits in the top ten. The sequenced sample was peripheral blood, obtained on day 0 of AZD1222 vaccination. The receptors were gathered from an adult in good health.

This clone was seen just once. This chain links TRBV11-2 with TRBJ2-1; a possible D gene is TRBD2 (5 bases). Germline V gene lookup returns CDR1 SGHAT and CDR2 FQNNGV. CDR3 length: 18 amino acids. Trimming cost V 2 bases and J 0 bases, with 17 bases left between them. In DNA, the CDR3 is TGTGCCAGCAGCTTAAGCTCCGTGGTGCGGGCCTCCTACAATGAGCAGTTCTTC. Translated, it gives CASSLSSVVRASYNEQFF.

DNA for the CDR3: TGTGCCATCAGTGAGTCGACGAGGGTACAAGATGAGCAGTTCTTC. As protein: CAISESTRVQDEQFF. The chain combines TRBV10-3 with TRBJ2-1; D is perhaps TRBD2 (5 bases). V was clipped by 0 bases and J by 8 bases, with 14 bases between them. This CDR3 contains 15 residues. CDR1 and CDR2 (germline): ENHRY, SYGVKD.

The CDR3 loop is CASTKGTSNYGYTF. The CDR3 DNA is TGTGCCAGTACCAAAGGGACGTCCAACTATGGCTACACCTTC. The rearrangement joins TRBV19 to TRBJ1-2; D may be TRBD1 (5 bases). Trimming pared 7 bases from V and 2 bases from J, leaving 14 bases between. CDR3 size: 14 residues. Per germline, CDR1 LNHDA and CDR2 SQIVND (reference sequence).

The rearrangement uses TRBV19 and TRBJ2-7; TRBD1 is a possible D gene (6 bases). The germline V gene encodes CDR1 LNHDA and CDR2 SQIVND (reference sequence). V shed 1 base and J shed 0 bases, with 13 bases lying between them. The CDR3 consists of 16 residues. CDR3 bases: TGTGCCAGTAGTATAGGTGGGACACGAGCCTCCTACGAGCAGTACTTC. This codes for CASSIGGTRASYEQYF.

The rearrangement joins TRBV3-1 (or the pseudogene TRBV3-2) to TRBJ2-2; 15 bases align to TRBD2. The junction had 13 bases not matched to a gene; V was cut back by 0 bases and J by 5 bases. CDR3 length: 21 residues. Germline CDR1 is LGHDT and CDR2 is YNNKEL (reference sequence). The CDR3 loop is CASSQDSDRTGTSGRTGELFF. CDR3 nucleotides: TGTGCCAGCAGCCAAGATAGTGATAGGACAGGGACTAGCGGGAGGACCGGGGAGCTGTTTTTT.

CDR3 coding DNA: TGTGCCATCAGAGGGACTAGCGGGAGCGATGAGCAGTTCTTC. Residues: CAIRGTSGSDEQFF. This chain uses TRBV10-3 with TRBJ2-1, with TRBD2 matching 14 bases. The V gene's germline CDR1 is ENHRY and CDR2 SYGVKD. V shed 6 bases and J 8 bases; nucleotides not matched to a gene: 3. The CDR3 spans 14 residues.

The chain combines TRBV19 with TRBJ1-2; 9 bases match TRBD1. This CDR3 spans 14 amino acids. CDR1 is LNHDA, CDR2 SQIVND, per germline (reference sequence). The ends lost 7 bases at V and 5 bases at J; junction bases unmatched: 8. The CDR3, as DNA: TGTGCCAGTAAGGGACAGGGCTCTTGGTATGGCTACACCTTC. Translating it yields CASKGQGSWYGYTF.

This chain uses TRBV28 with TRBJ2-3; TRBD2 might be the D (6 bases). Germline CDR1 MDHEN, CDR2 SYDVKM. Trimming left V 3 bases short and J 3 bases short, with 13 bases between. The CDR3 sequence is 15 residues long. In DNA, the CDR3 is TGTGCCAGCAGTTTCGTTGCGGGATGGACAGATACGCAGTATTTT. Its translation is CASSFVAGWTDTQYF.

The chain has TRBV24-1 and TRBJ2-1, with TRBD1 identical over 8 bases. Germline V lookup: CDR1 KGHDR, CDR2 SFDVKD. V lost 6 bases to trimming and J lost 2 bases; unmatched junction nucleotides: 8. CDR3 length: 16 residues. The CDR3 here is CATSRSGDRTYNEQFF. Here the CDR3 DNA reads TGTGCCACCAGTAGGTCGGGGGACAGGACCTACAATGAGCAGTTCTTC.

This clone was observed once. The chain uses TRBV9 and TRBJ1-5; 7 bases match TRBD1. The germline V gene encodes CDR1 SGDLS and CDR2 YYNGEE. The CDR3 is made up of 16 amino acids. V dropped 3 bases and J dropped 0; count of bases not matched to a gene: 6. CDR3 sequence: CASSDDRDPSNQPQHF. CDR3 DNA sequence: TGTGCCAGCAGCGATGACAGGGACCCTAGCAATCAGCCCCAGCATTTT.

The chain recombines TRBV28 with TRBJ2-1; 7 nucleotides match TRBD2. V was clipped by 3 bases and J by 3 bases; unmatched bases: 5. Looked up from germline, CDR1 is MDHEN and CDR2 is SYDVKM. The CDR3 is 15 residues long. The CDR3 protein is CASSFGRSYYNEQFF. The CDR3 nucleotides are TGTGCCAGCAGTTTCGGGAGGTCCTACTACAATGAGCAGTTCTTC.

This chain links TRBV24-1 with TRBJ2-2; 12 positions agree with TRBD2. J gave up 1 base and V 5 bases, and 4 bases lay outside the gene matches. The germline CDR1 and CDR2 sequences are KGHDR and SFDVKD. This CDR3 region has 17 residues. For the CDR3, the DNA is TGTGCCACCAGTGGCGTACTAGCGGGGGGGAACACCGGGGAGCTGTTTTTT. The encoded protein is CATSGVLAGGNTGELFF.

The rearrangement joins TRBV20-1 to TRBJ1-5; the D is unclear. This CDR3 has 12 amino acids. Trimming stripped 3 bases from V and 9 bases from J, with 12 bases between. Per the germline V gene, CDR1 is DFQATT and CDR2 is SNEGSKA (reference sequence). CDR3 amino acids: CSASWGVGPQHF. In nucleotides, the CDR3 is TGCAGTGCTAGTTGGGGAGTGGGGCCCCAGCATTTT.

This rearrangement joins TRBV7-8 to TRBJ2-7; the D gene is possibly TRBD2 (5 bases). Germline lookup yields CDR1 SGHVS and CDR2 FQNEAQ. Trimming stripped 5 bases from V and 3 bases from J, with 20 bases between. The length of the CDR3 is 16 residues. As DNA, the CDR3 is TGTGCCAGCAGCATACGAGGCGGGTCGGCTTTCTACGAGCAGTACTTC. Amino acids: CASSIRGGSAFYEQYF.

V is TRBV9 and J is TRBJ2-3; 7 bases align to TRBD2. J was trimmed by 2 bases and V by 0 bases; bases with no gene match: 9. Germline CDR1 is SGDLS and CDR2 is YYNGEE. The CDR3 is 17 amino acids. CDR3 loop: CASSVGIRAGITDTQYF. CDR3 nucleotides: TGTGCCAGCAGCGTAGGAATCAGAGCGGGGATCACAGATACGCAGTATTTT.

This rearrangement joins TRBV2 to TRBJ1-5; possibly TRBD1 for D (5 bases). Germline V gene sequence: CDR1 SNHLY, CDR2 FYNNEI. This CDR3 region has 15 residues. Between the trimmed V and J ends, which lost 4 bases and 0 bases, there was a span of 10 bases. The CDR3 region is CASSGAGYSNQPQHF. DNA for the CDR3: TGTGCCAGCAGTGGAGCAGGGTATAGCAATCAGCCCCAGCATTTT.

The chain has TRBV6-5 and TRBJ2-2; D possibly uses TRBD1 or TRBD2 (5 bases each). CDR1 is MNHEY and CDR2 is SVGAGI in the germline V gene. The CDR3 spans 14 residues. V lost 6 bases and J 0 bases, leaving 8 bases between the germline ends. Here the CDR3 reads CASSRGPNTGELFF. DNA of the CDR3: TGTGCCAGCAGCCGGGGACCGAACACCGGGGAGCTGTTTTTT.

The J gene is TRBJ2-1, the V gene TRBV19; tentatively, D is TRBD1 (6 bases). Germline V lookup: CDR1 LNHDA, CDR2 SQIVND (reference sequence). The CDR3 sequence is 13 residues long. Trimming cost V 4 bases and J 7 bases, with 11 bases left between them. The CDR3 here is CASSKDRGNEQFF. Written as DNA, the CDR3 is TGTGCCAGTAGTAAGGACAGAGGTAATGAGCAGTTCTTC.

V is TRBV3-1 (or the pseudogene TRBV3-2) and J is TRBJ2-7, with 9 nucleotides matching TRBD1. V gave up 2 bases and J gave up 12 bases; unmatched junction bases: 14. Germline CDR1 LGHDT, CDR2 YNNKEL (reference sequence). The CDR3 covers 15 residues. Here the CDR3 DNA reads TGTGCCAGCAGCCAATTAAACAGGGGGCGATTTTCACGGTACTTC. This translates into CASSQLNRGRFSRYF.

The chain carries TRBV3-1 (or the pseudogene TRBV3-2) and TRBJ2-1; D uncertain. The CDR3 length is 12 residues. V lost 0 bases and J lost 7, with 4 bases in between. Germline CDR1 reads LGHDT; CDR2 reads YNNKEL (reference sequence). The CDR3 DNA reads TGTGCCAGCAGCCAAGAGGAGAATGAGCAGTTCTTC. Protein product: CASSQEENEQFF.

The gene calls are TRBV7-9 and TRBJ1-1; D call uncertain. This CDR3 contains 12 residues. The germline V gene has CDR1 SEHNR and CDR2 FQNEAQ (reference sequence). V lost 1 base to trimming and J lost 11 bases, with 11 bases between them. In DNA form, the CDR3 reads TGTGCCAGCAGCTTAGTTGTTGGGCTGGCTTTCTTT. This gives the protein CASSLVVGLAFF.

The rearrangement joins TRBV6-2 or TRBV6-3 to TRBJ2-7; 7 nucleotides agree with TRBD2. CDR1 is MNHEY, CDR2 SVGEGT, per germline. The CDR3 totals 16 residues. J was trimmed by 6 bases and V by 0 bases; bases with no gene match: 11. Here the CDR3 DNA reads TGTGCCAGCAGTTACTCGGTAAGGACTAGGGTCTCCGAGCAGTACTTC. It is translated as CASSYSVRTRVSEQYF.

V is TRBV5-4 and J is TRBJ2-7, with TRBD1 matching over 7 bases. The CDR3 totals 14 residues. The J segment lost 5 bases and the V segment lost 3 bases, leaving 8 bases of the junction unmatched. Germline values: CDR1 SGHNT, CDR2 YYREEE (reference sequence). CDR3 in amino acids: CASSSGTEIHEQYF. DNA of the CDR3: TGTGCCAGCAGCTCCGGGACAGAGATCCACGAGCAGTACTTC.

This sequence joins TRBV6-1 and TRBJ2-2; D unclear. CDR3 length: 15 residues. Between the trimmed V and J ends, which lost 2 bases and 6 bases, there was a span of 13 bases. Germline-derived CDR1 and CDR2 are MNHNS and SASEGT. Here the CDR3 reads CASSERLGPAGELFF. Here the CDR3 DNA reads TGTGCCAGCAGTGAAAGGCTGGGTCCGGCCGGGGAGCTGTTTTTT.

CDR3 nucleotides: TGTGCCACCAGCAGAGATCTTGCCGTTGAGCAGTTCTTC. This codes for CATSRDLAVEQFF. The chain carries TRBV15 and TRBJ2-1; D gene uncertain. V lost 0 bases, J lost 9 bases, and 9 bases lay in between. CDR3 length equals 13 residues. Germline CDR1 reads LNHNV; CDR2 reads YYDKDF (reference sequence).

The chain is built from TRBV6-2 or TRBV6-3 and TRBJ2-1; 10 bases map to TRBD2. The V and J ends lost 5 bases and 5 bases, in that order; junction bases with no gene match: 6. The length of the CDR3 is 15 residues. Germline V gives CDR1 MNHEY, CDR2 SVGEGT. This chain's CDR3 is CASSKPLAGDNEQFF. The CDR3, as DNA: TGTGCCAGCAGTAAACCCCTAGCGGGGGACAATGAGCAGTTCTTC.

The chain has TRBV4-1 and TRBJ2-7; D is perhaps TRBD1 (6 bases). CDR3 length equals 18 residues. The germline V gene encodes CDR1 MGHRA and CDR2 YSYEKL. The germline V and J ends were trimmed by 3 bases and 0 bases, with 21 bases remaining between them. The CDR3 DNA is TGCGCCAGCAGCCAGACTACAGGGCGCGGAAGGAGCTCCTACGAGCAGTACTTC. Translated, it gives CASSQTTGRGRSSYEQYF.

The chain recombines TRBV7-9 with TRBJ2-1, with 13 bases lining up with TRBD2. Trimming at V came to 6 bases and at J to 8 bases, leaving 10 bases not matched to a gene. In germline, CDR1 is SEHNR, CDR2 FQNEAQ (reference sequence). The CDR3 extends over 16 amino acids. CDR3 coding DNA: TGTGCCAGCAGATCCCCGGGACTAGCGGGAAGTGATGAGCAGTTCTTC. Translated: CASRSPGLAGSDEQFF.

J is TRBJ2-3 and V is TRBV28; 7 bases line up with TRBD2. Germline values: CDR1 MDHEN, CDR2 SYDVKM. The CDR3 consists of 13 residues. Trimming removed 6 bases from V and 0 bases from J; junction bases left unmatched: 0. The CDR3 spells CASSGGSTDTQYF. The DNA of the CDR3 is TGTGCCAGCAGCGGGGGGAGCACAGATACGCAGTATTTT.